This TCR beta chain was captured in a study of OX40 agonist ivuxolimab in advanced cancers. Study-wide results and caveats: Both CD4+ and CD8+ T cell populations in blood had undergone clonal expansion by week 6 at 0.1 to 3.0 mg/kg. Not determined was the antigen specificity of the expanded peripheral T cells.

A remark on this clone: The antigen remains unidentified.

The CDR3 is made up of 16 amino acids. Germline V CDR1 and CDR2: PRHDT, FYEKMQ (reference sequence). Trimming removed 2 bases from V and 0 bases from J; junction bases left unmatched: 3. Some clones are missing from TCRdb's copy, which holds only in-frame ones; the method was immunoSEQ multiplex PCR. In the table there are approximately 76,000 clones, 80% to 95% of which are singletons. The source of this sequence is an adult with an advanced solid tumor such as melanoma, head and neck, liver or kidney cancer. The chain recombines TRBV13 with TRBJ2-3; 9 bases align to TRBD2. The source was CD4+ or CD8+ T cells sorted from blood, collected in a trial of the OX40 agonist ivuxolimab. CDR3 coding DNA: TGTGCCAGCAGCTTAAGGCGGGGGGGAAGCACAGATACGCAGTATTTT. Its protein product is CASSLRRGGSTDTQYF.